What follows is one T cell receptor (beta chain) and its context. In the study's own analysis: For nucleated cells, counts were estimated from reference gene primer amplification. Clones were read by immunoSEQ multiplex PCR, and TCRdb kept only the in-frame ones, dropping some. V, J and clone size were drawn from that table, and D and trimming were deduced from the DNA. The table lists some 250,000 clones, around 83% of them singletons, with over 10% in the top ten. The data were taken from a study of blood T cell repertoires in COVID-19. Study information: Italy, Spain and the United States were the sources of the convalescent and acute COVID-19 samples. T cells, B-cell-depleted T cells, or PBMCs supplied cDNA or gDNA.

V trimming: 5 bases; J trimming: 9 bases; junction bases outside the gene matches: 5. This CDR3 contains 13 residues. The V and J genes are TRBV12-3 or TRBV12-4 and TRBJ1-2, with TRBD1 matching 11 bases. Sequenced: peripheral blood. The sequence was collected from a woman aged 60-70 years with active or convalescent COVID-19. The CDR3 DNA reads as TGTGCCAGCAGTATCGGGACAGGGGGAAGCTACACCTTC. This gives the protein CASSIGTGGSYTF.